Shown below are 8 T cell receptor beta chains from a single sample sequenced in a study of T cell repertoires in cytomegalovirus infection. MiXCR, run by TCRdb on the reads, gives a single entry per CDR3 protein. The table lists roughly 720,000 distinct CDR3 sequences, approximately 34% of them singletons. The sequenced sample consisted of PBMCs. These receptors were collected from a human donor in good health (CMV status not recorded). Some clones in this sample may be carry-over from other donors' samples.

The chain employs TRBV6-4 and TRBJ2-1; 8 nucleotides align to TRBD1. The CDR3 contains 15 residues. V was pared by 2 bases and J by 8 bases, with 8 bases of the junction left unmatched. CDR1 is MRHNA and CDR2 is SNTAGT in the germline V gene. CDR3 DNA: TGTGCCAGCAGTGACGAAACAGGGACAGGCGATGAGCAGTTCTTC. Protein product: CASSDETGTGDEQFF.

The CDR3 sequence is CASSPKTVSSGNTIYF. CDR3 coding DNA: TGTGCCAGCTCACCAAAGACAGTAAGCTCTGGAAACACCATATATTTT. The rearrangement links TRBV18 to TRBJ1-3; tentatively, D is TRBD1 (5 bases). V dropped 2 bases and J dropped 0 bases, with 11 bases sitting between them. Germline CDR1 and CDR2: KGHSH and LQKENI. The CDR3 has 16 amino acids.

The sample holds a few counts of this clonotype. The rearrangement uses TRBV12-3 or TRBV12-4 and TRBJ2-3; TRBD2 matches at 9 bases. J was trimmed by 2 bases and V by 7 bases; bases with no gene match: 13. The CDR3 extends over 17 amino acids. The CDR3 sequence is CASNGGGSGRVTDTQYF. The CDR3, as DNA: TGTGCCAGCAATGGCGGGGGTAGCGGGAGAGTCACAGATACGCAGTATTTT.

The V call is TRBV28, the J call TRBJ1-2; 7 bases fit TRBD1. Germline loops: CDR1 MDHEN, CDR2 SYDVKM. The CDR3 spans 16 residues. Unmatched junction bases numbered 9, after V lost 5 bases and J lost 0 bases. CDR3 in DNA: TGTGCCAGCAGTAGAGGGACAGACTTACCTAACTATGGCTACACCTTC. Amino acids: CASSRGTDLPNYGYTF.

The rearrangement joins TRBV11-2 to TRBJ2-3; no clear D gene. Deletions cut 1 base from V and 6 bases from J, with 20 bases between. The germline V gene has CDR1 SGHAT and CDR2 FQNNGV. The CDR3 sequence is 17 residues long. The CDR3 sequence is CASSLVRRAERLDTQYF. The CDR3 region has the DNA TGTGCCAGCAGCTTAGTTCGTAGGGCGGAGAGATTGGATACGCAGTATTTT.

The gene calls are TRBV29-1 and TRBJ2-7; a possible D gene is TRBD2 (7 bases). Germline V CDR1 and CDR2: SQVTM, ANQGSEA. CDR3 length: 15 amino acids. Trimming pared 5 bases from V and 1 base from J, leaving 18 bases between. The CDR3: CSVTKGGTVSYEQYF. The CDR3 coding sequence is TGCAGCGTTACCAAGGGGGGGACGGTTTCCTACGAGCAGTACTTC.

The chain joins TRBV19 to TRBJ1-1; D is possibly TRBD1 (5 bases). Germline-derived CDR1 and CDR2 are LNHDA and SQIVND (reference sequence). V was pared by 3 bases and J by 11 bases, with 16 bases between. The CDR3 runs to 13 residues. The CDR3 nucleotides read TGTGCCAGTAGTATTCGGGGGGACCGTGGGGCTTTCTTT. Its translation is CASSIRGDRGAFF.

CDR3 sequence: CSAREQGNQPQHF. The CDR3, as DNA: TGCAGTGCTAGAGAACAGGGAAATCAGCCCCAGCATTTT. The chain joins TRBV20-1 to TRBJ1-5; a possible D gene is TRBD1 (6 bases). The CDR3 length is 13 residues. The V gene's germline CDR1 is DFQATT and CDR2 SNEGSKA (reference sequence). V was cut by 0 bases and J by 4 bases, with 7 bases left in between.